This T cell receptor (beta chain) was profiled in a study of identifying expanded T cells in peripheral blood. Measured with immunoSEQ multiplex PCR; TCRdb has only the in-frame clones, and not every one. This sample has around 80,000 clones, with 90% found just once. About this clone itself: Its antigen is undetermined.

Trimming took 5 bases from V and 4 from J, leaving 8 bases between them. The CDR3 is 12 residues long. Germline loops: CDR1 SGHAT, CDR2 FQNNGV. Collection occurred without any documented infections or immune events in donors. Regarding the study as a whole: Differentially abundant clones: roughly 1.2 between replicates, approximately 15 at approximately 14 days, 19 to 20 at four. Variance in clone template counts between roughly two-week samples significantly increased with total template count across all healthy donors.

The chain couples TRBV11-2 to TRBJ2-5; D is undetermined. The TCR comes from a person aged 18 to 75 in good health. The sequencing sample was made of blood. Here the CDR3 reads CASSRRGETQYF. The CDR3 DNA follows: TGTGCCAGCAGCCGCAGAGGAGAGACCCAGTACTTC.